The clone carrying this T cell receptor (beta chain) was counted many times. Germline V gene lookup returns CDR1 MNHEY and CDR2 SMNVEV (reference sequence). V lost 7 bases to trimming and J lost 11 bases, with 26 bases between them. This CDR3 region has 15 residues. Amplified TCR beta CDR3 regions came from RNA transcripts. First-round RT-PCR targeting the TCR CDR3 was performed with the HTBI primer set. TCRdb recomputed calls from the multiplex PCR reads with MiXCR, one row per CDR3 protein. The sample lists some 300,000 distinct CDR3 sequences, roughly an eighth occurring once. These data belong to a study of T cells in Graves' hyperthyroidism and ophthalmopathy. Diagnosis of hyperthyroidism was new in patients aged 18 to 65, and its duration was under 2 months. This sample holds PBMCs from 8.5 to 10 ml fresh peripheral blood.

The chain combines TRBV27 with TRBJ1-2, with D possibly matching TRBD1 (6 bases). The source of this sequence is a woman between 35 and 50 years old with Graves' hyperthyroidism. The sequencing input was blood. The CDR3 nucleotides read TGTGCCAGCACTTCTACTGACAGCTCCGGGACACTTTACACCTTC. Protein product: CASTSTDSSGTLYTF.